These T cell receptor beta chains were read from a single sample in a study of patients and donors after allogeneic stem cell transplantation. Each CDR3 protein gets one entry after TCRdb re-called the RT-PCR reads with MiXCR. The data contain 400,000 to 450,000 distinct CDR3 sequences, 16% of them singletons. The sequencing input was blood, either unsorted or a sorted T cell fraction (not recorded which). All receptors derive from a human donor who was either an allogeneic HSCT recipient or a stem cell or donor lymphocyte infusion donor (not recorded which). It is not recorded whose cells these are; they may come from a transplant donor. Each CDR3 is given with its conserved first and last residue. A D gene is named only where the DNA matches it firmly. Clone size is stated in some rows and not others, as once, few, many or a class when expanded.

v_call,d_call,j_call,clone_size,cdr3_nt,cdr3_aa
TRBV20-1,-,TRBJ1-2,few,TGCGGTTCCCGGACGAGCTACGGAGTGGTCACCTTC,CGSRTSYGVVTF
TRBV12-3/TRBV12-4,-,TRBJ1-1,many,TGTGCCAGCACCCTAGGTTTTGGGAATGAAGCTTTCTTT,CASTLGFGNEAFF
TRBV6-1,-,TRBJ2-7,-,TGTGCCAGCAGTGCCAACGAGCAGTACTTC,CASSANEQYF
TRBV19,-,TRBJ1-5,few,TGTGCCAGTAGTTTGGACCGAGATAGCAATCAGCCCCAGCATTTT,CASSLDRDSNQPQHF
TRBV7-4,-,TRBJ2-3,few,TGTGCCAGCAGCTTACCCCTGGGGCGAAGGCAGTATTTT,CASSLPLGRRQYF
TRBV27,TRBD2,TRBJ2-1,few,TGTGCCAGCAGTTTGTCGGCGGGGGGGCGGTACAATGAGCAGTTCTTC,CASSLSAGGRYNEQFF
TRBV20-1,TRBD1,TRBJ1-6,many,TGCAGTGCTAGAGAAATTTGGACAGGGGGCCGTGGGAATTCACCCCTCCACTTT,CSAREIWTGGRGNSPLHF
TRBV6-1,TRBD1,TRBJ2-7,few,TGTGCCAGCACTGGGACAGGGGCCTACGAGCAGTACTTC,CASTGTGAYEQYF
TRBV28,-,TRBJ2-7,-,TGTGCCAGCAGCAAACCCGGGCTTACCTACGAGCAGTACTTC,CASSKPGLTYEQYF
TRBV7-2,-,TRBJ2-2,-,TGTGCCAGCAGCTTAAAGGGTAGCGTCGCCGGGGAGCTGTTTTTT,CASSLKGSVAGELFF
TRBV6-1,-,TRBJ2-1,few,TGTGCCAGCAGTGAAGGCGGAAGCTCCTACAATGAGCAGTTCTTC,CASSEGGSSYNEQFF
TRBV20-1,-,TRBJ2-2,few,TGCAGTGCTAGTGGGGGGACCGGGGAGCTGTTTTTT,CSASGGTGELFF
TRBV4-1,-,TRBJ1-4,few,TGCGCCAGCAGCCAAGTTTGGGGAGGGGATGAAAAACTGTTTTTT,CASSQVWGGDEKLFF
TRBV20-1,TRBD1,TRBJ2-5,-,TGCAGTCCAACCGCAGCGGGGACAGGGCAAGAGACCCAGTACTTC,CSPTAAGTGQETQYF
TRBV6-2/TRBV6-3,TRBD2,TRBJ2-7,few,TGTGCCAGCAGTTACGGACTAGCGGGAGGTGCACGGGAGCAGTACTTC,CASSYGLAGGAREQYF
TRBV20-1,-,TRBJ1-2,-,TGCAGTGCTCCCTACAGAAACGGCTACACCTTC,CSAPYRNGYTF
TRBV10-3,TRBD1,TRBJ1-1,-,TGTGCCATCATGAGGACAGGGGAGACTGAAGCTTTCTTT,CAIMRTGETEAFF
TRBV7-3,TRBD1,TRBJ2-2,few,TGTGCCAGCAGCTCAACAGGGGGCGGCGGGGAGCTGTTTTTT,CASSSTGGGGELFF
TRBV30,-,TRBJ1-4,-,TGTGCCTCTGGGCCTTTTGCAACTAATGAAAAACTGTTTTTT,CASGPFATNEKLFF
TRBV6-4,-,TRBJ2-1,few,TGTGCCAGCAGACCCCTCGCCCGCTCCTACAATGAGCAGTTCTTC,CASRPLARSYNEQFF
TRBV11-2,-,TRBJ1-2,few,TGTGCCAGCAGCTTAGATCGCTGGGGGCCGGGCTATGGCTACACCTTC,CASSLDRWGPGYGYTF
TRBV9,TRBD2,TRBJ2-2,-,TGTGCCAGCAGCGTAGATGGGAGGGCCATCGGGGAGCTGTTTTTT,CASSVDGRAIGELFF
TRBV2,-,TRBJ2-7,once,TGTGCCAGCAGTGGGGGACCCAACCGCCCCGAGCAGTACTTC,CASSGGPNRPEQYF